These 2 T cell receptor beta chains share one sample of origin, sequenced in a study of TIL therapy for anti-PD-1-resistant metastatic lung cancer. Indicated time point: pre-treatment sample, taken before nivolumab and TIL therapy. The immunoSEQ assay was v3. Libraries were prepared by immunoSEQ multiplex PCR; TCRdb keeps only in-frame clonotypes and omits some of them. This table has tens of thousands of clones, about two thirds appearing once. Sequencing was performed on blood, taken at baseline. The receptors stem from a person aged 25 to 80 with non-small cell lung cancer.

The chain recombines TRBV19 with TRBJ1-6, with 9 bases fitting TRBD1. CDR3 length: 13 residues. V was pared by 6 bases and J by 9 bases, with 3 bases of the junction left unmatched. Germline V CDR1 and CDR2: LNHDA, SQIVND (reference sequence). CDR3: CASRTGGVSPLHF. CDR3 coding DNA: TGTGCCAGTAGGACAGGGGGTGTTTCACCCCTCCACTTT.

The gene calls are TRBV5-6 and TRBJ1-5, with TRBD1 as a possible D gene (5 bases). The CDR3 sequence is 13 residues long. Germline V gives CDR1 SGHDT, CDR2 YYEEEE. Trimming pared 3 bases from V and 7 bases from J, leaving 11 bases between. CDR3 nucleotides: TGTGCCAGCAGCTGGGGAAGGGACCAGCCCCAGCATTTT. Translating it yields CASSWGRDQPQHF. The variable domain in full, completed from reference TRBV5-6 and TRBJ1-5, reads DAGVTQSPTHLIKTRGQQVTLRCSPKSGHDTVSWYQQALGQGPQFIFQYYEEEERQRGNFPDRFSGHQFPNYSSELNVNALLLGDSALYLCASSWGRDQPQHFGDGTRLSIL.